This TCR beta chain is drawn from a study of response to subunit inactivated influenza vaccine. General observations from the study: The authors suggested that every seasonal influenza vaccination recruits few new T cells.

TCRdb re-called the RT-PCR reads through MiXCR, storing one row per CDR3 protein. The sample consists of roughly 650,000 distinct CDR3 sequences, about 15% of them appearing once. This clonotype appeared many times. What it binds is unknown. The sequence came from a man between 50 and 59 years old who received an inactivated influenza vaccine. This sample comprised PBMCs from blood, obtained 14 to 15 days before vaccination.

The CDR3 nucleotides are TGCAGCGTTGAGAGAACACCGGGCGAGCAGTACTTC. Its translation is CSVERTPGEQYF. The V call is TRBV29-1, the J call TRBJ2-7; D is ambiguous. Germline assignment: CDR1 SQVTM and CDR2 ANQGSEA. CDR3 size: 12 residues. Trimming took off 3 bases at V and 6 bases at J, with 12 bases between the two ends.